The entry that follows covers one T cell receptor beta chain sequence. In the authors' workflow: Amplification from reference gene primers served as the basis for estimated nucleated cell counts. TCRdb's copy holds only in-frame clones and misses some; the assay was immunoSEQ multiplex PCR. From that table come the V and J calls and clone size; the DNA was used to work out D and trimming. The sample has about 210,000 clones; roughly nine tenths are singletons. The data were taken from a study of blood T cell repertoires in COVID-19. Study details: Samples representing acute and convalescent COVID-19 were sourced from the United States, Italy and Spain. The cDNA or gDNA used as material had been derived from T cells, B-cell-depleted T cells, or PBMCs.

Germline loops: CDR1 SGDLS, CDR2 YYNGEE. The CDR3 is 16 residues long. With 4 bases removed from V and 7 bases from J, the gap between germline ends came to 23 bases. The rearrangement uses TRBV9 and TRBJ1-2, with no clear D. Sequenced: peripheral blood. This receptor was obtained from a young man with acute or convalescent COVID-19. CDR3 nucleotide sequence: TGTGCCAGCAGCCTCACGGACGGGATTCTTACCTCTGGCTACACCTTC. Protein product: CASSLTDGILTSGYTF.